This T cell receptor (beta chain) was sequenced during a study of T cell responses to AZD1222 COVID-19 vaccine. Notes on the study in general: Targets within unmutated variant regions were reportedly found for nearly half of spike-specific TCRs.

About this clone itself: Its matching antigen is unknown.

This CDR3 has 17 residues. V was pared by 3 bases and J by 2 bases, with 14 bases between. The V gene's germline CDR1 is MDHEN and CDR2 SYDVKM. Clones were read by immunoSEQ multiplex PCR, and TCRdb kept only the in-frame ones, dropping some. Among approximately 60,000 clones listed, 65% to 90% were seen once. The TCR comes from an adult who received the AZD1222 COVID-19 vaccine. The sequencing here drew on peripheral blood, taken 28 days after the second AZD1222 dose. This sequence joins TRBV28 and TRBJ2-6, with unresolved D. Here the CDR3 DNA reads TGTGCCAGCAGTTTGTTTGGTGACCGCGCTGGGGCCAACGTCCTGACTTTC. Its protein is CASSLFGDRAGANVLTF.